The rows below give T cell receptor beta chains drawn from one sample of a study of CD8 T cells in ankylosing spondylitis. Each CDR3 protein gets one entry after TCRdb re-called the 5' RACE reads with MiXCR. The sample has roughly 700,000 distinct CDR3 sequences; around 20% are singletons. Sequencing used blood, either unsorted or a sorted T cell fraction (not recorded which). Receptor source: a male donor with ankylosing spondylitis. Both conserved end residues are part of each CDR3. Each record gives: V gene, J gene, clone size, D gene, CDR3 DNA, CDR3 protein. A D gene is named only where the DNA matches it firmly. Clone size is not always given. Where it is, it says once, few, many or a class for expanded clones.

>TRBV7-9|TRBJ2-3|few|.
TGTGCCAGCAGCTTATCGCGGGACGAGTTCTCAAGGGCGCAGTATTTT
CASSLSRDEFSRAQYF
>TRBV3-1|TRBJ1-1|.|.
TGTGCCAGCAGCCAAGATCCCCCTGAGGGGACTGAAGCTTTCTTT
CASSQDPPEGTEAFF
>TRBV3-1|TRBJ2-7|.|TRBD2
TGTGCCAGCAGCCAAGAGGGAGGACTAGCGGGAGCCCACGAGCAGTACTTC
CASSQEGGLAGAHEQYF
>TRBV4-3|TRBJ2-3|many|TRBD2
TGCGCCAGCAGCCAAGGGACTAGCGTCCGCACAGATACGCAGTATTTT
CASSQGTSVRTDTQYF
>TRBV7-3|TRBJ2-3|.|.
TGTGCCAGCAGCCAAAATCCGAGTCCCACAGATACGCAGTATTTT
CASSQNPSPTDTQYF
>TRBV12-3/TRBV12-4|TRBJ2-1|few|TRBD2
TGTGCCAGCAGACCTGGGACTAGCGGGGGCCAGAGGTGGTTGGAGCAGTTCTTC
CASRPGTSGGQRWLEQFF
>TRBV5-1|TRBJ1-1|many|.
TGCGCCAGCAGCTTCTCGACCGTGAACACTGAAGCTTTCTTT
CASSFSTVNTEAFF
>TRBV20-1|TRBJ1-1|many|.
TGCAGTGGGGGGGGGCAGACCATGAACACTGAAGCTTTCTTT
CSGGGQTMNTEAFF
>TRBV15|TRBJ2-1|.|.
TGTGCCACCAGCAGAGGTGGTACCGCTACAATGACGCAGTTCTTC
CATSRGGTATMTQFF
>TRBV2|TRBJ1-1|.|.
TGTGCCAGCCGGGGGGGTCCCACTGAAGCTTTCTTT
CASRGGPTEAFF
>TRBV29-1|TRBJ1-2|.|TRBD1
TGCAGCGTTGAAAACCCTTCGGGACAGATAGGTGGCTACACCTTC
CSVENPSGQIGGYTF
>TRBV4-3|TRBJ1-2|.|.
TGCGCCAGCAGCCCGGACAGCTCGGGGTATGGCTACACCTTC
CASSPDSSGYGYTF
>TRBV11-2|TRBJ2-1|.|.
TGTGCCAGCAGCTTAGACGGGGGTGGGAATGAGCAGTTCTTC
CASSLDGGGNEQFF
>TRBV6-1|TRBJ1-5|.|.
TGTGCCAGCAGTCCGGAGACAGCCAAGAGCAATCAGCCCCAGCATTTT
CASSPETAKSNQPQHF
>TRBV4-3|TRBJ2-7|many|.
TGCGCCAGCAGCCCTAGCACAGGGTTCCACGAGCAGTACTTC
CASSPSTGFHEQYF
>TRBV6-6|TRBJ2-7|few|.
TGTGCCAGCAGTTACTTGGGAACCTACGAGCAGTACTTC
CASSYLGTYEQYF
>TRBV5-1|TRBJ2-7|.|.
TGCGCCAGCAGCTACGCGGGACAGAACTACGAGCAGTACTTC
CASSYAGQNYEQYF
>TRBV27|TRBJ1-1|.|TRBD1
TGTGCCAGCAGTTTACGACAGGGAAAGGGGAACACTGAAGCTTTCTTT
CASSLRQGKGNTEAFF
>TRBV5-1|TRBJ2-5|.|TRBD2
TGCGCCAGCAGCTTGGTCCCAGCGGGGGCGGGAGAGACCCAGTACTTC
CASSLVPAGAGETQYF
>TRBV6-2/TRBV6-3|TRBJ2-1|.|TRBD2
TGTGCCAGCAGTAAAAGGGGACTATCCTACAATGAGCAGTTCTTC
CASSKRGLSYNEQFF
>TRBV5-1|TRBJ2-1|few|TRBD1
TGCGCCAGCAGCTTGGCGGCGGGACAGGTCTACAATGAGCAGTTCTTC
CASSLAAGQVYNEQFF
>TRBV19|TRBJ1-1|.|.
TGTGCCAGTAGTCCCCCCCAGGGCAGGCGGAACACTGAAGCTTTCTTT
CASSPPQGRRNTEAFF
>TRBV7-8|TRBJ2-2|.|TRBD2
TGTGCCAGCAGCTTGGGGACCCTAGCGGGGGGGCGGGGCACCGGGGAGCTGTTTTTT
CASSLGTLAGGRGTGELFF
>TRBV29-1|TRBJ2-3|.|TRBD1
TGCAGCGAAGGACAGGTCACAGATACGCAGTATTTT
CSEGQVTDTQYF
>TRBV7-9|TRBJ2-5|few|.
TGTGCCAGCAGCTACGGTAACCAAGAGACCCAGTACTTC
CASSYGNQETQYF
>TRBV7-6|TRBJ1-4|.|.
TGTGCCAGCAGCGCCGCACGGTCTGGAGAAAGACTGTTTTTT
CASSAARSGERLFF
>TRBV20-1|TRBJ2-1|few|TRBD2
TGCAGTGCTAGGAGAAGCGGGAGCTACAATGAGCAGTTCTTC
CSARRSGSYNEQFF
>TRBV5-1|TRBJ2-2|.|TRBD2
TGCGCCAGCAGCGGACTAGCGGGAGCTCCCGGGGAGCTGTTTTTT
CASSGLAGAPGELFF
>TRBV21-1|TRBJ2-1|few|.
TGTGCCAGCAGCAAGAACCGGGACAGGGGTTACAATGAGCAGTTCTTC
CASSKNRDRGYNEQFF
>TRBV2|TRBJ2-1|few|TRBD2
TGTGCCAGCAGTGATTCTAGCGGGATACTCGCCAGAAATGAGCAGTTCTTC
CASSDSSGILARNEQFF
>TRBV5-1|TRBJ1-5|.|.
TGCGCCAGCAGCTTGGGAGGAGACCTTAAGAACCAGCCCCAGCATTTT
CASSLGGDLKNQPQHF
>TRBV18|TRBJ2-7|few|.
TGTGCCAGCTCACCATACCCGGACAGCTCCTACGAGCAGTACTTC
CASSPYPDSSYEQYF
>TRBV6-1|TRBJ2-7|.|.
TGTGCCAGCAGTGAATTTTGGGTCGAGCAGTACTTC
CASSEFWVEQYF
>TRBV25-1|TRBJ1-2|few|.
TGTGCCAGCAGTGAATTTGGGCAGAACTATGGCTACACCTTC
CASSEFGQNYGYTF
>TRBV5-6|TRBJ1-1|.|TRBD1
TGTGCCAGCAGCTTCAGGGGGCGCGGGTTCGAAGCTTTCTTT
CASSFRGRGFEAFF
>TRBV7-9|TRBJ1-2|many|.
TGTGCCAGCAGCCCCTCCCACTATGGCTACACCTTC
CASSPSHYGYTF
>TRBV5-6|TRBJ2-7|.|.
TGTGCCAGCAGCCCTGGAATGGGGGTCGAGCAGTACTTC
CASSPGMGVEQYF
>TRBV4-1|TRBJ2-5|.|.
TGCGCCAGCAGTGGCCCTCCTCGTCAAGAGACCCAGTACTTC
CASSGPPRQETQYF
>TRBV20-1|TRBJ1-1|.|.
TGCAGTGCCACACACCCTGGACAGAATACTTTCTTT
CSATHPGQNTFF
>TRBV10-3|TRBJ2-1|.|.
TGTGCCATCAGTGAGCCGCTGGGACGAAGCTCCTACAATGAGCAGTTCTTC
CAISEPLGRSSYNEQFF
>TRBV5-1|TRBJ2-1|few|TRBD1
TGCGCCAGCACTACCACAGGGGGCTCCTACAATGAGCAGTTCTTC
CASTTTGGSYNEQFF
>TRBV12-3/TRBV12-4|TRBJ1-4|.|TRBD1
TGTGCCAGCAGCTACAGGGGTTCTAATGAAAAACTGTTTTTT
CASSYRGSNEKLFF
>TRBV10-3|TRBJ1-1|.|.
TGTGCCATCAAACCCGACAGCATGAACACTGAAGCTTTCTTT
CAIKPDSMNTEAFF
>TRBV6-2/TRBV6-3|TRBJ2-7|few|.
TGTGCCAGCAGTTACTCTGTAGCCGCCTACGAGCAGTACTTC
CASSYSVAAYEQYF
>TRBV14|TRBJ2-4|.|.
TGTGCCAGCAGCCAGTGGCAGACGAAAAACATTCAGTACTTC
CASSQWQTKNIQYF
>TRBV12-3/TRBV12-4|TRBJ2-1|.|TRBD1
TGTGCCAGCAGTTTAAGGTCGGGGACAGGGGGCTCTCATGAGCAGTTCTTC
CASSLRSGTGGSHEQFF
>TRBV29-1|TRBJ1-5|.|TRBD1
TGCAGCGTTGCGACAGGGGGACAGCCCCAGCATTTT
CSVATGGQPQHF
>TRBV6-2/TRBV6-3|TRBJ2-2|few|.
TGTGCCAGCTCGTGGGGGAGGTACACCGGGGAGCTGTTTTTT
CASSWGRYTGELFF
>TRBV4-2|TRBJ2-7|few|TRBD2
TGTGCCAGCAGCCTCTCTAGCGGAACCATCTACGAGCAGTACTTC
CASSLSSGTIYEQYF
>TRBV20-1|TRBJ2-3|.|.
TGCAGTGCTAGAGGGTGGCTAGCAGCAGATACGCAGTATTTT
CSARGWLAADTQYF
>TRBV11-2|TRBJ1-1|.|.
TGTGCCAGCAGCCCCCACGCTGAAGCTTTCTTT
CASSPHAEAFF
>TRBV5-1|TRBJ2-5|.|.
TGCGCCAGCAGCTACACGTCAGGGGGGGGAGAGACCCAGTACTTC
CASSYTSGGGETQYF
>TRBV7-2|TRBJ1-2|.|TRBD1
TGTGCCAGCAGATTTAGGACGACAGGGCTCGGGGGCTACACCTTC
CASRFRTTGLGGYTF
>TRBV20-1|TRBJ2-4|.|TRBD1
TGCGCAGTGCTCCTGGGACAGTCCTTAGCCAAAAACATTCAGTACTTC
CAVLLGQSLAKNIQYF
>TRBV4-3|TRBJ2-2|.|TRBD2
TGCGCCAGCAGCCAAGGAGCTAGCGGGAGTTTTTCCGGGGAGCTGTTTTTT
CASSQGASGSFSGELFF